This T cell receptor beta chain was retrieved from a study of regulatory T cells in long-lasting Graves disease. Findings and limits, study-wide: Whereas 1,000 or so public clonotypes were shared by new patients, persistent patients shared more, at some 3,000.

The junction had 6 bases not matched to a gene; V was cut back by 0 bases and J by 6 bases. The CDR3 has 15 amino acids. Germline lookup yields CDR1 DFQATT and CDR2 SNEGSKA (reference sequence). Arm-PCR of CDR3 regions and iRepertoire HTBI primers were the basis on which TCR beta libraries were built. MiXCR, run by TCRdb on the multiplex PCR reads, gives a single entry per CDR3 protein. The sample contains 700,000 or so distinct CDR3 sequences, about 32% of which appear only once. As concerns this clonotype: Antigen: not known.

Time point denoted: persistent/refractory GD, antithyroid drugs over 5 years with positive TRAb. PBMC RNA was the source of the TCR library. The TCR sequence derives from a female donor with Graves disease. Sequenced material: peripheral blood mononuclear cells (PBMCs), taken when the disease was refractory, from a patient treated with antithyroid drugs. This sequence joins TRBV20-1 and TRBJ2-2; TRBD2 matches at 8 bases. The chain's CDR3 is CSARDSGEGAGELFF. In DNA, the CDR3 is TGCAGTGCTAGAGATAGCGGGGAGGGCGCCGGGGAGCTGTTTTTT.